One and the same sample provided the 9 T cell receptor beta chains below, sequenced in a study of immune characterization of retroperitoneal liposarcoma. TCRdb independently ran MiXCR on the PCR reads; one entry per CDR3 protein. The sample includes some 10,000 distinct CDR3 sequences, about a quarter of them seen just once. Sequences were obtained from tumor tissue. The receptor set was obtained from a female donor with retroperitoneal liposarcoma.

By proportion, this clonotype is medium-sized (0.01 to 0.1%). The rearrangement joins TRBV11-3 to TRBJ2-6; the D is unclear. V was cut by 4 bases and J by 2 bases, with 12 bases left in between. CDR3 length: 16 amino acids. Germline CDR1 SGHNT, CDR2 YENEEA. The CDR3 is CASSSTTVTGANVLTF. CDR3 DNA: TGTGCCAGCAGCTCGACCACGGTTACTGGGGCCAACGTCCTGACTTTC.

This clonotype was seen more than once but under ten times. The rearrangement links TRBV5-6 to TRBJ2-7; 8 bases fit TRBD1. This CDR3 has 17 amino acids. Germline V gene sequence: CDR1 SGHDT, CDR2 YYEEEE. V was clipped by 2 bases and J by 0 bases; unmatched bases: 10. CDR3 in amino acids: CASSFSGTGLSSYEQYF. The CDR3 coding sequence is TGTGCCAGCAGCTTCTCCGGGACAGGTCTTAGCTCCTACGAGCAGTACTTC.

This clonotype was observed a few times. The V and J genes are TRBV6-1 and TRBJ1-5; no clear D. V was cut by 7 bases and J by 2 bases, with 6 bases left in between. The CDR3 length is 12 residues. The germline gives CDR1 MNHNS, CDR2 SASEGT. CDR3 nucleotides: TGTGCCAGCACGGACGGCAATCAGCCCCAGCATTTT. Amino acids: CASTDGNQPQHF.

The CDR3 spells CASSGTGRTEAFF. The CDR3 DNA follows: TGTGCCAGCAGTGGGACAGGGAGGACTGAAGCTTTCTTT. The V gene is TRBV12-3 or TRBV12-4, the J gene TRBJ1-1; 9 bases line up with TRBD1. Trimming at V came to 5 bases and at J to 5 bases, leaving 3 bases not matched to a gene. There are 13 residues in the CDR3.

The chain carries TRBV6-8 and TRBJ1-3, with a tentative D call TRBD1 (6 bases). The V end was cut by 8 bases, the J end by 4 bases, with 15 bases between. The germline gives CDR1 MNHGY, CDR2 SAAAGT. This CDR3 has 14 residues. In DNA form, the CDR3 reads TGTGCCAGCTCCTATAGGGGGTCCGGAAACACCATATATTTT. This encodes CASSYRGSGNTIYF.

V and J are TRBV6-1 and TRBJ2-1; 9 bases line up with TRBD2. The CDR3 is made up of 16 amino acids. Trimming took 6 bases from V and 13 from J; bases not matched to a gene: 19. Germline lookup yields CDR1 MNHNS and CDR2 SASEGT. In nucleotides, the CDR3 is TGTGCCAGCAGACAAATAGCGGGAGAGATCCAAGAGACCCAGTTCTTC. This codes for CASRQIAGEIQETQFF.

The chain combines TRBV6-1 with TRBJ2-5; no firm D call. The length of the CDR3 is 15 residues. CDR1 is MNHNS and CDR2 is SASEGT in the germline V gene. V was cut by 4 bases and J by 5 bases, with 17 bases left in between. Here the CDR3 DNA reads TGTGCCAGCAGTGTCACCTGGGCCGGTTCGGAGACCCAGTACTTC. It codes for CASSVTWAGSETQYF.

This chain joins TRBV11-2 and TRBJ1-5; D not resolved. Germline CDR1 and CDR2: SGHAT and FQNNGV. The CDR3 is 13 residues long. V lost 5 bases and J lost 7, with 12 bases in between. Written as DNA, the CDR3 is TGTGCCAGCAGCATCTCAGTCAGGCAGCCCCAGCATTTT. Its protein product is CASSISVRQPQHF.

This clonotype was counted at least ten times. The gene calls are TRBV6-1 and TRBJ1-4; 8 nucleotides align to TRBD1. Germline CDR1 reads MNHNS; CDR2 reads SASEGT. The CDR3 spans 19 residues. V shed 7 bases and J 1 base; nucleotides not matched to a gene: 17. CDR3 sequence (DNA): TGTGCCAGCAAGGCGGGTCAGGGGGCTCTTTTCGTAACTAATGAAAAACTGTTTTTT. Its protein is CASKAGQGALFVTNEKLFF.